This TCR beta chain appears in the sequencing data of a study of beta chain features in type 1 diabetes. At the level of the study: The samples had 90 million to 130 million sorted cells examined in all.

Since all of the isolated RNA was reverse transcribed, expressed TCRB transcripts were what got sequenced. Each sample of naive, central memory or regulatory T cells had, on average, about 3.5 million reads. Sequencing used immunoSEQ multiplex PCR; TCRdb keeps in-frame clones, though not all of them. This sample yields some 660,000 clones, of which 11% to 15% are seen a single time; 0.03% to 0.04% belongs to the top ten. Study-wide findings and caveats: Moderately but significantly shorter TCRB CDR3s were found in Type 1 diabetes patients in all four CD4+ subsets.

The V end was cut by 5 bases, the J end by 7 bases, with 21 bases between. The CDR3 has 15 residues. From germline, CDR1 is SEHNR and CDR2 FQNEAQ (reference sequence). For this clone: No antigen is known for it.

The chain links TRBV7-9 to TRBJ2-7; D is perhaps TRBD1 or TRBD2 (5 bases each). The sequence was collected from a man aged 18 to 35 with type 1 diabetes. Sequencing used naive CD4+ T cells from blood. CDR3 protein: CASSPGTRAVEEQYF. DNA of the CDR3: TGTGCCAGCAGCCCCGGGACCCGGGCTGTCGAGGAGCAGTACTTC. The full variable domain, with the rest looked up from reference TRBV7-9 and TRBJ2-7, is DTGVSQNPRHKITKRGQNVTFRCDPISEHNRLYWYRQTLGQGPEFLTYFQNEAQLEKSRLLSDRFSAERPKGSFSTLEIQRTEQGDSAMYLCASSPGTRAVEEQYFGPGTRLTVT.